This TCR beta chain was captured in a study of identical twins. The CDR3 spans 13 residues. V lost 7 bases, J lost 4 bases, and 6 bases stayed unmatched. The germline V gene has CDR1 SNHLY and CDR2 FYNNEI. TCRdb re-derived calls from the 5' RACE reads in MiXCR, one entry per CDR3 protein. The sample shows some 250,000 distinct CDR3 sequences, about 6.7% of them seen only once. In its sample, this clonotype was seen a few times. A further study also used this sample, focusing on T cells expressing NK-cell markers. That paper states: Of eight sequenced donors, seven were HCMV-seropositive and one HCMV-seronegative. Researchers report these clonotypes also headed the CD3+CD56-NKG2C+ fraction in a few donors.

Sequenced sample: CD8+ T cells sorted from blood. The TCR originated in a woman between 18 and 29 years old in good health. V is TRBV2 and J is TRBJ2-5, with TRBD2 matching over 7 bases. CDR3 loop: CASTWGGAETQYF. In DNA, the CDR3 is TGTGCCAGCACGTGGGGAGGGGCAGAGACCCAGTACTTC.